These 29 T cell receptor beta chains originate from one sample sequenced in a study of metastatic and nonmetastatic thyroid tumors. Ahead of thyroid surgery, no patient had received treatment of any kind. TCRdb re-called clones via MiXCR from the PCR reads. Of about 47,000 clones in the sample, under 25% are singletons; the top ten hold around 3.6%. The sample consisted of blood. Every receptor here comes from a male donor with papillary thyroid cancer or a benign thyroid nodule (not recorded which). Some clones in this sample may be carry-over from other donors' samples.

The J gene is TRBJ1-1, the V gene TRBV3-1; the match to TRBD1 covers 9 bases. This CDR3 has 15 residues. The germline V gene has CDR1 LGHDT and CDR2 YNNKEL (reference sequence). With V trimmed by 0 bases and J by 7 bases, 6 bases remained unmatched. This CDR3 reads CASSQEGTGNHEAFF. The CDR3 nucleotides read TGTGCCAGCAGCCAAGAAGGGACAGGGAACCATGAAGCTTTCTTT.

The rearrangement links TRBV7-3 to TRBJ2-3; D gene ambiguous. Trimming cost V 2 bases and J 6 bases, with 6 bases left between them. The CDR3 totals 12 residues. CDR1 SGHTA and CDR2 FQGTGA come from the germline V gene. CDR3 amino acids: CASSLLGDTQYF. The CDR3 DNA reads TGTGCCAGCAGCTTATTGGGGGATACGCAGTATTTT.

This clone was recorded at least ten times. The chain joins TRBV4-1 to TRBJ2-1; possible D gene TRBD1, 5 bases. This CDR3 contains 11 residues. Trimming removed 1 base from V and 10 bases from J, with 5 bases in between. Germline values: CDR1 MGHRA, CDR2 YSYEKL. The CDR3 nucleotides read TGCGCCAGCAGCCAAGGACAGGAGCAGTTCTTC. Translating it yields CASSQGQEQFF.

This clone was recorded many times. V is TRBV10-3 and J is TRBJ2-3; 9 nucleotides agree with TRBD2. Germline lookup yields CDR1 ENHRY and CDR2 SYGVKD. The V and J ends lost 4 bases and 2 bases, in that order; junction bases with no gene match: 7. This CDR3 region has 16 residues. The DNA of the CDR3 is TGTGCCATCAGTGGTGCCCTAGCGGGAACCACAGATACGCAGTATTTT. Protein: CAISGALAGTTDTQYF.

The sample holds many counts of this clone. The chain recombines TRBV11-2 with TRBJ2-6; the D is unclear. The ends were cut back, 3 bases at V and 4 bases at J, with 16 bases in the middle. The CDR3 runs to 17 residues. Germline-derived CDR1 and CDR2 are SGHAT and FQNNGV. CDR3 DNA: TGTGCCAGCAGCTTGTATCCCCTATCCTCAGGGGCCAACGTCCTGACTTTC. Translated, it gives CASSLYPLSSGANVLTF. Combining the CDR3 with reference TRBV11-2 and TRBJ2-6 gives the whole variable domain EAGVAQSPRYKIIEKRQSVAFWCNPISGHATLYWYQQILGQGPKLLIQFQNNGVVDDSQLPKDRFSAERLKGVDSTLKIQPAKLEDSAVYLCASSLYPLSSGANVLTFGAGSRLTVL.

This clone has a count of ten or more. The genes are TRBV20-1 and TRBJ2-2; D is unclear. The V gene's germline CDR1 is DFQATT and CDR2 SNEGSKA (reference sequence). V was cut by 7 bases and J by 0 bases, with 9 bases left in between. This CDR3 contains 13 residues. The CDR3 here is CSGEGTNTGELFF. CDR3 in DNA: TGCAGTGGGGAAGGGACGAACACCGGGGAGCTGTTTTTT.

This clone was detected many times. The chain carries TRBV7-9 and TRBJ1-4; 7 nucleotides match TRBD1. There are 15 residues in the CDR3. In germline, CDR1 is SEHNR, CDR2 FQNEAQ (reference sequence). The ends lost 4 bases at V and 4 bases at J; junction bases unmatched: 6. CDR3 residues: CASSSDRDLNEKLFF. The CDR3 DNA reads TGTGCCAGCAGCTCAGACAGGGATCTTAATGAAAAACTGTTTTTT.

Comment on this clone: The identical CDR3 is also encoded by other nucleotide sequences in the sample. V and J are TRBV30 and TRBJ2-7; unclear D gene. V was pared by 0 bases and J by 13 bases, with 16 bases between. CDR1 and CDR2 from the germline V gene are GTSNPN and SVGIG (reference sequence). The CDR3 totals 12 residues. CDR3: CAWSVVSVGQYF. The CDR3 region has the DNA TGTGCCTGGAGTGTAGTATCAGTAGGGCAATACTTC. Full variable domain (outside the CDR3, taken from reference TRBV30 and TRBJ2-7): SQTIHQWPATLVQPVGSPLSLECTVEGTSNPNLYWYRQAAGRGLQLLFYSVGIGQISSEVPQNLSASRPQDRQFILSSKKLLLSDSGFYLCAWSVVSVGQYFGPGTRLTVT.

This clone was recorded many times. This chain uses TRBV20-1 with TRBJ2-7; TRBD1 agrees at 10 bases. The germline V gene has CDR1 DFQATT and CDR2 SNEGSKA (reference sequence). CDR3 length: 14 residues. The V segment lost 1 base and the J segment 3 bases; nucleotides outside the gene matches: 3. CDR3 protein: CSARAGQGIYEQYF. CDR3 DNA: TGCAGTGCTAGAGCGGGACAGGGGATCTACGAGCAGTACTTC.

Only a few counts were recorded for this clone. The rearrangement links TRBV10-3 to TRBJ2-5, with D possibly matching TRBD1 (6 bases). The CDR3 loop spans 14 amino acids. Germline V lookup: CDR1 ENHRY, CDR2 SYGVKD. V gave up 7 bases and J gave up 5 bases, with 17 bases separating them. CDR3 in DNA: TGTGCCATCACCTCGGACAGAGCAAGGGAGACCCAGTACTTC. Protein sequence: CAITSDRARETQYF.

This clone was detected a few times. This chain joins TRBV30 and TRBJ2-6; D perhaps matches TRBD1 (6 bases). Germline V gene sequence: CDR1 GTSNPN, CDR2 SVGIG (reference sequence). V lost 2 bases to trimming and J lost 2 bases, with 10 bases between them. The CDR3 is 15 amino acids. CDR3 protein: CAWSRGGTGANVLTF. The CDR3, as DNA: TGTGCCTGGAGTCGTGGGGGCACTGGGGCCAACGTCCTGACTTTC. Together with reference TRBV30 and TRBJ2-6, the CDR3 gives the full variable domain: SQTIHQWPATLVQPVGSPLSLECTVEGTSNPNLYWYRQAAGRGLQLLFYSVGIGQISSEVPQNLSASRPQDRQFILSSKKLLLSDSGFYLCAWSRGGTGANVLTFGAGSRLTVL.

This clone occurred many times. Other DNA sequences in the same sample also yield this CDR3. The rearrangement links TRBV11-3 to TRBJ2-2; D is uncertain. The CDR3 covers 12 residues. V was trimmed by 6 bases and J by 1 base, leaving 3 bases between them. Germline loops: CDR1 SGHNT, CDR2 YENEEA. This chain's CDR3 is CASRGNTGELFF. Written as DNA, the CDR3 is TGTGCCAGCAGGGGGAACACCGGGGAGCTGTTTTTT. Looking up the rest from reference TRBV11-3 and TRBJ2-2 gives the full variable domain: EAGVVQSPRYKIIEKKQPVAFWCNPISGHNTLYWYLQNLGQGPELLIRYENEEAVDDSQLPKDRFSAERLKGVDSTLKIQPAELGDSAVYLCASRGNTGELFFGEGSRLTVL.

This clone was seen many times. J is TRBJ1-4 and V is TRBV9; D might be TRBD1 (6 bases). Germline-derived CDR1 and CDR2 are SGDLS and YYNGEE. CDR3 size: 14 residues. Trimming stripped 4 bases from V and 8 bases from J, with 15 bases between. CDR3 nucleotides: TGTGCCAGCAGCATACGGGGGGGCAACGAAAAACTGTTTTTT. Translation: CASSIRGGNEKLFF. Using reference TRBV9 and TRBJ1-4 for the parts outside the CDR3, the full variable domain is DSGVTQTPKHLITATGQRVTLRCSPRSGDLSVYWYQQSLDQGLQFLIQYYNGEERAKGNILERFSAQQFPDLHSELNLSSLELGDSALYFCASSIRGGNEKLFFGSGTQLSVL.

CDR3: CASSEGGGEFQETQYF. In nucleotides, the CDR3 is TGTGCCAGCAGTGAAGGGGGTGGTGAATTCCAAGAGACCCAGTACTTC. The chain links TRBV6-1 to TRBJ2-5; D is undetermined. The CDR3 has 16 amino acids. The germline gives CDR1 MNHNS, CDR2 SASEGT. V was trimmed by 1 base and J by 1 base, leaving 13 bases between them.

The V gene is TRBV20-1, the J gene TRBJ2-2; TRBD2 aligns across 10 bases. The V and J ends lost 3 bases and 0 bases, in that order; junction bases with no gene match: 10. Germline CDR1 DFQATT, CDR2 SNEGSKA (reference sequence). This CDR3 contains 18 residues. CDR3 in DNA: TGCAGTGCTAGTCTAGTAGCGGGGGGCCTGACGAACACCGGGGAGCTGTTTTTT. Amino acids: CSASLVAGGLTNTGELFF.

In its sample, this clone was seen many times. J is TRBJ2-1 and V is TRBV11-3; D remains ambiguous. V dropped 0 bases and J dropped 5 bases, with 5 bases sitting between them. The CDR3 consists of 13 residues. Germline CDR1 SGHNT, CDR2 YENEEA. CDR3 amino acids: CASSLDQNNEQFF. For the CDR3, the DNA is TGTGCCAGCAGCTTAGATCAGAACAATGAGCAGTTCTTC.

This clone was picked up many times. This rearrangement joins TRBV3-1 to TRBJ2-5; D is perhaps TRBD1 or TRBD2 (6 bases each). Germline assignment: CDR1 LGHDT and CDR2 YNNKEL (reference sequence). The CDR3 extends over 20 amino acids. Trimming stripped 0 bases from V and 2 bases from J, with 25 bases between. In nucleotides, the CDR3 is TGTGCCAGCAGCCAAGATGGAATTGGGGGGCGCATCCACCGACAAGAGACCCAGTACTTC. It translates to CASSQDGIGGRIHRQETQYF.

The sample holds many counts of this clone. One end of the junction does not line up with germline, which may come from a read error. The chain joins TRBV15 to TRBJ2-5, with 11 bases aligning to TRBD1. The CDR3 is made up of 14 amino acids. In germline, CDR1 is LNHNV, CDR2 YYDKDF (reference sequence). CDR3 region: CATGRDRGGETQYF. The CDR3 region has the DNA TGTGCCACCGGCAGGGACAGGGGGGGGGAGACCCAGTACTTC.

In this sample, this clone turned up many times. J is TRBJ2-5 and V is TRBV6-1; 9 bases agree with TRBD1. The CDR3 is 16 amino acids. In germline, CDR1 is MNHNS, CDR2 SASEGT. With 6 bases clipped from V and 4 bases from J, the junction kept 12 bases outside the gene matches. The CDR3 here is CASREPGQGSGETQYF. In DNA, the CDR3 is TGTGCCAGCAGGGAACCGGGACAGGGATCGGGAGAGACCCAGTACTTC.

This clone was seen at least ten times. The chain carries TRBV5-1 and TRBJ1-6, with 7 nucleotides matching TRBD1. The J segment lost 9 bases and the V segment lost 4 bases, leaving 7 bases of the junction unmatched. The CDR3 extends over 14 amino acids. Per the germline V gene, CDR1 is SGHRS and CDR2 is YFSETQ. The CDR3 loop is CASSTGDSGSPLHF. The CDR3 DNA reads as TGCGCCAGCAGCACAGGGGACTCCGGTTCACCCCTCCACTTT.

This chain connects TRBV30 to TRBJ1-1; D may be TRBD1 (5 bases). V shed 1 base and J shed 1 base, with 16 bases lying between them. The germline V gene encodes CDR1 GTSNPN and CDR2 SVGIG (reference sequence). CDR3 length equals 16 residues. The CDR3 here is CAWSGRGWNRNTEAFF. The CDR3 DNA sequence: TGTGCCTGGAGTGGGAGGGGATGGAACCGGAACACTGAAGCTTTCTTT.

In its sample, this clone was seen a few times. The DNA for the CDR3 is TGTGCCAGTAGTACTCCAGGGGGCTATGGCTACACCTTC. It codes for CASSTPGGYGYTF. J is TRBJ1-2 and V is TRBV19; 7 nucleotides line up with TRBD1. The CDR3 totals 13 residues. Germline trimming cut 4 bases from V and 4 bases from J; bases unmatched to any gene: 3. Germline V CDR1 and CDR2: LNHDA, SQIVND (reference sequence).

This clone was recorded at least ten times. The J gene is TRBJ1-1, the V gene TRBV10-3; D uncertain. The germline V and J ends were trimmed by 3 bases and 4 bases, with 6 bases remaining between them. CDR1 and CDR2 (germline): ENHRY, SYGVKD. This CDR3 is built from 12 residues. CDR3 coding DNA: TGTGCCATCAGTGATGGGAGCACTGAAGCTTTCTTT. This codes for CAISDGSTEAFF.

This clone came up many times. The V gene is TRBV28, the J gene TRBJ2-7, with 10 bases fitting TRBD1. The length of the CDR3 is 13 residues. Germline CDR1 MDHEN, CDR2 SYDVKM. The junction had 4 bases not matched to a gene; V was cut back by 8 bases and J by 3 bases. Here the CDR3 DNA reads TGTGCCAGCGCCGGACAGGGGGTCTACGAGCAGTACTTC. It translates to CASAGQGVYEQYF.

The V gene is TRBV7-8, the J gene TRBJ1-5; tentatively, D is TRBD1 (5 bases). The V end was cut by 8 bases, the J end by 0 bases, with 20 bases between. The CDR3 runs 17 residues. Germline lookup yields CDR1 SGHVS and CDR2 FQNEAQ. The CDR3 coding sequence is TGTGCCAGCCGGAATGACCGCGACAGTTATAGCAATCAGCCCCAGCATTTT. Protein sequence: CASRNDRDSYSNQPQHF. The full variable domain, with the rest looked up from reference TRBV7-8 and TRBJ1-5, is GAGVSQSPRYKVAKRGQDVALRCDPISGHVSLFWYQQALGQGPEFLTYFQNEAQLDKSGLPSDRFFAERPEGSVSTLKIQRTQQEDSAVYLCASRNDRDSYSNQPQHFGDGTRLSIL.

This clone has at least ten counts. The chain combines TRBV27 with TRBJ2-3; D call uncertain. The CDR3 covers 16 residues. V was clipped by 6 bases and J by 1 base, with 17 bases between them. Germline CDR1 and CDR2: MNHEY and SMNVEV (reference sequence). The CDR3 spells CASSSLEALGTDTQYF. CDR3 nucleotides: TGTGCCAGCAGCTCTCTTGAGGCTTTAGGCACAGATACGCAGTATTTT.

The sample holds a few counts of this clone. CDR3 in amino acids: CASSPTPDRVEYTGELFF. The DNA of the CDR3 is TGTGCCAGCAGTCCAACACCCGACAGGGTAGAGTACACCGGGGAGCTGTTTTTT. The chain has TRBV27 and TRBJ2-2; the match to TRBD1 covers 7 bases. The V gene's germline CDR1 is MNHEY and CDR2 SMNVEV (reference sequence). The CDR3 is made up of 18 amino acids. With 5 bases clipped from V and 3 bases from J, the junction kept 15 bases outside the gene matches.

This clone was counted many times. This clone may be a read error of a much larger clone one base away. This sample also contains other DNA sequences that code for the same CDR3. This chain joins TRBV10-3 and TRBJ1-1; D gene unclear. CDR3 length: 13 amino acids. The V gene's germline CDR1 is ENHRY and CDR2 SYGVKD. The CDR3, as DNA: TGTGCCATCAGAGGAGTGAGTAACACTGAGGCTTTCTTT. It is translated as CAIRGVSNTEAFF.

This clone was detected ten times or more. CDR3 residues: CASTLTGSETQYF. The CDR3 DNA reads as TGTGCCAGCACCCTAACGGGTTCTGAGACCCAGTACTTC. The chain couples TRBV11-2 to TRBJ2-5, with D unresolved. This CDR3 is 13 amino acids long. The V gene's germline CDR1 is SGHAT and CDR2 FQNNGV. V shed 7 bases and J shed 5 bases, with 14 bases lying between them.